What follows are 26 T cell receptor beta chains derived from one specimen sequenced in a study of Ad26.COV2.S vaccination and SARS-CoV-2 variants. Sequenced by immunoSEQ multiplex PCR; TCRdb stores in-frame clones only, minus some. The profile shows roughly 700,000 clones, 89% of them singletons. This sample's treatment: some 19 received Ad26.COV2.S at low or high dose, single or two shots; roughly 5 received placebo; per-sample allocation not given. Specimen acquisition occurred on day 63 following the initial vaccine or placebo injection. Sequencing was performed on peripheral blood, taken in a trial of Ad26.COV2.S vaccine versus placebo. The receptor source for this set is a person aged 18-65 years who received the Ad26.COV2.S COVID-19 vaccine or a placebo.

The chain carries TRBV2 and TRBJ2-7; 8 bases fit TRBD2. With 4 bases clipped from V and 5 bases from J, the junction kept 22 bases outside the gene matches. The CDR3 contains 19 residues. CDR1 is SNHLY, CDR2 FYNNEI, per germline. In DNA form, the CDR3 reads TGTGCCAGCAGTGGCCGACAAACTAGCGGAGCCAGCGGAATCCACGAGCAGTACTTC. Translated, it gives CASSGRQTSGASGIHEQYF.

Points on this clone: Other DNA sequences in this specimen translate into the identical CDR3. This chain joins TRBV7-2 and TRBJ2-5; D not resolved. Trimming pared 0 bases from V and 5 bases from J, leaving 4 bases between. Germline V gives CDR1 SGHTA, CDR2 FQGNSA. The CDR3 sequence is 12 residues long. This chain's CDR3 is CASSLARETQYF. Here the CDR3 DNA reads TGTGCCAGCAGCTTAGCCCGGGAGACCCAGTACTTC.

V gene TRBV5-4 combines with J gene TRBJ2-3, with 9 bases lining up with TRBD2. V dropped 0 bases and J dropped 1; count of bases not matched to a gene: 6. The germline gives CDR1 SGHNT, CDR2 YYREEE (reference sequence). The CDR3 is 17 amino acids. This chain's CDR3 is CASSLVLAGARTDTQYF. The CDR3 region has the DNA TGTGCCAGCAGCTTGGTTTTAGCGGGAGCTCGCACAGATACGCAGTATTTT.

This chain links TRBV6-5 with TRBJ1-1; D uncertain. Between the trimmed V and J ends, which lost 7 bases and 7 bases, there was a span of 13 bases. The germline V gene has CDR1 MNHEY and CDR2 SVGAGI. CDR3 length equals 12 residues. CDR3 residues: CASIFQSVEAFF. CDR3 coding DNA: TGTGCCAGCATCTTTCAGTCGGTTGAAGCTTTCTTT.

The CDR3 loop is CASSQEANYGYTF. The CDR3 nucleotides are TGTGCCAGCAGCCAGGAGGCGAACTATGGCTACACCTTC. The chain has TRBV13 and TRBJ1-2; D not resolved. CDR3 length equals 13 residues. The germline gives CDR1 PRHDT, CDR2 FYEKMQ (reference sequence). The V end was cut by 5 bases, the J end by 2 bases, with 9 bases between.

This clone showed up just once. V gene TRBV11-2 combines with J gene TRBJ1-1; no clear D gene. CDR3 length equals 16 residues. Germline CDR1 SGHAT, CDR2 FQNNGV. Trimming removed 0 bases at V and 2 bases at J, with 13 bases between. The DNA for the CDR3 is TGTGCCAGCAGCTTAGATCGTAGCCGGGGAAACACTGAAGCTTTCTTT. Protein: CASSLDRSRGNTEAFF. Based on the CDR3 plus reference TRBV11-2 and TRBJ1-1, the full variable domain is EAGVAQSPRYKIIEKRQSVAFWCNPISGHATLYWYQQILGQGPKLLIQFQNNGVVDDSQLPKDRFSAERLKGVDSTLKIQPAKLEDSAVYLCASSLDRSRGNTEAFFGQGTRLTVV.

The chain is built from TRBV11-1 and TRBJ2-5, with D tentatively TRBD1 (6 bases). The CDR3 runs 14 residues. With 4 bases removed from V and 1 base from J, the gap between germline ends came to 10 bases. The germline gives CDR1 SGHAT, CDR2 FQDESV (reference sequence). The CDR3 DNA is TGTGCCAGCAGCTCCGGACAGTCCCAAGAGACCCAGTACTTC. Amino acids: CASSSGQSQETQYF.

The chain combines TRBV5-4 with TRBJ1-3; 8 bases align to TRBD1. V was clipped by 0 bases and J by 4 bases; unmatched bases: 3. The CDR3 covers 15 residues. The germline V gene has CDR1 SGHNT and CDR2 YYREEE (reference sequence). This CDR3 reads CASSLGGTGGNTIYF. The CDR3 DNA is TGTGCCAGCAGCTTGGGGGGGACAGGAGGAAACACCATATATTTT.

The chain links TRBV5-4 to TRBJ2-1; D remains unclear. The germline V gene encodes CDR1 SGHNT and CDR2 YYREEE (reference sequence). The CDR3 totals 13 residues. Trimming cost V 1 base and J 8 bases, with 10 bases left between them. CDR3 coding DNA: TGTGCCAGCAGCTTGAGAGCGAACGATGAGCAGTTCTTC. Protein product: CASSLRANDEQFF.

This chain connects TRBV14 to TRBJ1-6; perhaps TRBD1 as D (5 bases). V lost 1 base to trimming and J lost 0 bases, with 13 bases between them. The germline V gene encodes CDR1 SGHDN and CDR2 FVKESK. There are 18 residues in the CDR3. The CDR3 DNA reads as TGTGCCAGCAGCCAAGGCGACAGCCTATCCTCCTATAATTCACCCCTCCACTTT. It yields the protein CASSQGDSLSSYNSPLHF.

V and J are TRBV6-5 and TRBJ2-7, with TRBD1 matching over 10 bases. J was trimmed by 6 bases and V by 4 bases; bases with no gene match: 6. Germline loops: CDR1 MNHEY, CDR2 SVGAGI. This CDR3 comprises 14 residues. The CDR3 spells CASSFRQGAGEQYF. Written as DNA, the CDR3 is TGTGCCAGCAGTTTCAGACAGGGGGCAGGCGAGCAGTACTTC.

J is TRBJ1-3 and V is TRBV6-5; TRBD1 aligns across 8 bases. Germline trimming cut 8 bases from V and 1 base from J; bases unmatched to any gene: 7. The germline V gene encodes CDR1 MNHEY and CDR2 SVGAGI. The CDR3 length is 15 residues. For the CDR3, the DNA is TGTGCCAGCGGCCGACAGGGGAGATCTGGAAACACCATATATTTT. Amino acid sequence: CASGRQGRSGNTIYF.

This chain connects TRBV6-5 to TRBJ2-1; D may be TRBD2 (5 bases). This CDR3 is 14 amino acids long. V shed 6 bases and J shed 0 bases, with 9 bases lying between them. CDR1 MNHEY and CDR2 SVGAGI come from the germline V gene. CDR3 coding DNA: TGTGCCAGCAGCGGGGAGAGCTCCTACAATGAGCAGTTCTTC. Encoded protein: CASSGESSYNEQFF.

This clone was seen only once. The DNA for the CDR3 is TGTGCCAGCAGTTACTCGAGTAGGGGCGATGAGCAGTTCTTC. Translation: CASSYSSRGDEQFF. The chain employs TRBV6-5 and TRBJ2-1; tentatively, D is TRBD1 (5 bases). The germline V gene encodes CDR1 MNHEY and CDR2 SVGAGI. V shed 0 bases and J shed 8 bases, with 11 bases lying between them. This CDR3 has 14 amino acids.

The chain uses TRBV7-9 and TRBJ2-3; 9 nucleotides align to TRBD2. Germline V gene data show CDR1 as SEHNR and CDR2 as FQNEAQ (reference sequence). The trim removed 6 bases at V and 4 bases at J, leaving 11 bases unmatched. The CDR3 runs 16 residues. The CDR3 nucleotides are TGTGCCAGCAGTCCCAGGGTAGCGGGAGTCGCAGATACGCAGTATTTT. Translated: CASSPRVAGVADTQYF.

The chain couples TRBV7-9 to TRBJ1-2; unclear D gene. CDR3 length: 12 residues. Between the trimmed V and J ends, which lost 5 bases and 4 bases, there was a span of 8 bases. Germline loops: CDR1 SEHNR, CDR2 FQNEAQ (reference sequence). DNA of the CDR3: TGTGCCAGCAGCCTGGTTCCCTATGGCTACACCTTC. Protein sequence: CASSLVPYGYTF.

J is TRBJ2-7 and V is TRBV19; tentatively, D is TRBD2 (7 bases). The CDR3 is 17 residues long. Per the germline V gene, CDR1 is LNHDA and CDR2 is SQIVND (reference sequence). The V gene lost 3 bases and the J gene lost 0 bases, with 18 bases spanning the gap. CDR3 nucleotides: TGTGCCAGTAGTATCGAGGGGGGGGCTAGCGCCTCCTACGAGCAGTACTTC. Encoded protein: CASSIEGGASASYEQYF.

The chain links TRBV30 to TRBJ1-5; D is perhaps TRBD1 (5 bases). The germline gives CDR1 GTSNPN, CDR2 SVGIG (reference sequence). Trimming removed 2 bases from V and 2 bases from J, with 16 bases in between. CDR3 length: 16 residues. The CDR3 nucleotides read TGTGCCTGGAGTCTAAAAGGGGCTTGGGGCAATCAGCCCCAGCATTTT. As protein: CAWSLKGAWGNQPQHF.

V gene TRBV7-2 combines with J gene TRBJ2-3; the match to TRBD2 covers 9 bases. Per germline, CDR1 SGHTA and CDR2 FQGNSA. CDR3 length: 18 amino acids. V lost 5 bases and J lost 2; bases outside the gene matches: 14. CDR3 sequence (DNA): TGTGCCAGCAGCCGGGCGACGGTGGCTAGCGGGAACACAGATACGCAGTATTTT. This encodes CASSRATVASGNTDTQYF.

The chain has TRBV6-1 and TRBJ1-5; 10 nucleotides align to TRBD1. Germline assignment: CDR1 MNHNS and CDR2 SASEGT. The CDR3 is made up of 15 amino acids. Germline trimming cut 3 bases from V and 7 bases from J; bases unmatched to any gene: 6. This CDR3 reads CASSEGQGTYQPQHF. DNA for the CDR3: TGTGCCAGCAGTGAGGGACAGGGGACATACCAGCCCCAGCATTTT.

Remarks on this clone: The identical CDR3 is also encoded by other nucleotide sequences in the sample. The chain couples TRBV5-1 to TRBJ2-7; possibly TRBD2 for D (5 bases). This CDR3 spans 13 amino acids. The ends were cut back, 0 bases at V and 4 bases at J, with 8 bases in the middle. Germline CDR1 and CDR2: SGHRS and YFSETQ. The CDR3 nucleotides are TGCGCCAGCAGCTTGGACAGCGGATACGAGCAGTACTTC. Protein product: CASSLDSGYEQYF.

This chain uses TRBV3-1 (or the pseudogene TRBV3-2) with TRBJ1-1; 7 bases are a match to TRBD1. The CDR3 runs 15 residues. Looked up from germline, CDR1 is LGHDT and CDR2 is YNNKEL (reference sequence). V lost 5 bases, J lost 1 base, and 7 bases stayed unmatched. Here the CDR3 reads CASSTRQGGNTEAFF. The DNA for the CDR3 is TGTGCCAGCAGCACGCGACAGGGCGGGAACACTGAAGCTTTCTTT.

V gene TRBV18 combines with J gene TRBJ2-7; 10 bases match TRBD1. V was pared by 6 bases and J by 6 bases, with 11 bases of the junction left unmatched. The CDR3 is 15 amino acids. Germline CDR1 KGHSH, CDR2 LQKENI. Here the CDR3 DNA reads TGTGCCAGCTCCGTTGGGCCGGGACAGGGGCCCGAGCAGTACTTC. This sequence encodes CASSVGPGQGPEQYF.

This chain's CDR3 is CASSLGVFTDTQYF. In DNA, the CDR3 is TGTGCCAGCAGTCTCGGAGTCTTCACAGATACGCAGTATTTT. V gene TRBV6-5 combines with J gene TRBJ2-3; D call uncertain. CDR3 size: 14 residues. Germline CDR1 is MNHEY and CDR2 is SVGAGI. V was pared by 5 bases and J by 2 bases, with 11 bases between.

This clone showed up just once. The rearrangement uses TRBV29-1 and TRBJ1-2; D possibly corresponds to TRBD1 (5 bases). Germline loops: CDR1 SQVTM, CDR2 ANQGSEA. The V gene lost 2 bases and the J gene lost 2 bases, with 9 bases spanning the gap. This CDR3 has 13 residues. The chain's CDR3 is CSVEFWDNYGYTF. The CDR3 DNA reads TGCAGCGTTGAATTTTGGGACAACTATGGCTACACCTTC. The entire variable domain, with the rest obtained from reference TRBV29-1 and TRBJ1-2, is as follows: SAVISQKPSRDICQRGTSLTIQCQVDSQVTMMFWYRQQPGQSLTLIATANQGSEATYESGFVIDKFPISRPNLTFSTLTVSNMSPEDSSIYLCSVEFWDNYGYTFGSGTRLTVV.

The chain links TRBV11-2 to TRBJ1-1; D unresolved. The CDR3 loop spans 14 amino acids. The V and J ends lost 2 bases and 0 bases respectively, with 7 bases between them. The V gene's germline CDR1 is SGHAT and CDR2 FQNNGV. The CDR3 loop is CASSLNRLNTEAFF. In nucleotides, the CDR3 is TGTGCCAGCAGCTTAAACAGACTGAACACTGAAGCTTTCTTT.